This TCR beta chain was captured by sequencing in a study of cytomegalovirus exposure and HLA in healthy donors. Overall study context: A preliminary data release comprised roughly 85 million unique TCRs obtained from HLA-typed donors. Findings and limits, study-wide: In a later analysis, a missense DCLRE1C variant was linked to TCR beta V- and J-gene trimming. In a later analysis, common viral pathogens appeared linked to several of the most significant clusters. Per a later analysis, approximately 16,000 TCR beta sequences showed association with HLA alleles at 0.05 false discovery rate.

Vbeta (60) and Jbeta (13) primers were used in the PCR. Sequenced by immunoSEQ multiplex PCR; TCRdb stores in-frame clones only, minus some. The table lists around 49,000 clones, 80% of them singletons, with 8% to 8.5% in the top ten. Only a few counts were recorded for this clone. The antigen is undetermined. Trimming took off 6 bases at V and 5 bases at J, with 10 bases between the two ends. The CDR3 runs 13 residues. Germline CDR1 and CDR2: MNHEY and SMNVEV (reference sequence). This clonotype was sampled from a man aged 25-45 years in good health and CMV-seropositive. Sequences were obtained from PBMCs. The chain recombines TRBV27 with TRBJ1-4; possibly TRBD1 for D (5 bases). CDR3 DNA: TGTGCCAGCAGGTCTCCAGGGAATGAAAAACTGTTTTTT. Translation gives CASRSPGNEKLFF.